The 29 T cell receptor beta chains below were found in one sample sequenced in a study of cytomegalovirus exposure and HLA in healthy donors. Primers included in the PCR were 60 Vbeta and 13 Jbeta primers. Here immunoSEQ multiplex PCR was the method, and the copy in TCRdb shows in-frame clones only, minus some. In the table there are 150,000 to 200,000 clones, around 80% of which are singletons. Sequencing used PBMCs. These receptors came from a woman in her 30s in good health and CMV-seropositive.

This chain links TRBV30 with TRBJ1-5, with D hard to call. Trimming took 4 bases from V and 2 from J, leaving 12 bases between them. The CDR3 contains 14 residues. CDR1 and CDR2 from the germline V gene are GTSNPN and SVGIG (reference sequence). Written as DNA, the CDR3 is TGTGCCTGGACCACAGCCGGGGGCAATCAGCCCCAGCATTTT. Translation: CAWTTAGGNQPQHF. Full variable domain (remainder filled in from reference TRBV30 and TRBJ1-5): SQTIHQWPATLVQPVGSPLSLECTVEGTSNPNLYWYRQAAGRGLQLLFYSVGIGQISSEVPQNLSASRPQDRQFILSSKKLLLSDSGFYLCAWTTAGGNQPQHFGDGTRLSIL.

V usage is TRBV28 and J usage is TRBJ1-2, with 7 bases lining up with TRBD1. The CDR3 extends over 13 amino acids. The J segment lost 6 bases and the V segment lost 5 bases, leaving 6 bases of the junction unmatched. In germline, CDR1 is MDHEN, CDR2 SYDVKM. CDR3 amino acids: CASSQTGEDGYTF. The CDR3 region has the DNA TGTGCCAGCAGTCAAACAGGGGAAGATGGCTACACCTTC.

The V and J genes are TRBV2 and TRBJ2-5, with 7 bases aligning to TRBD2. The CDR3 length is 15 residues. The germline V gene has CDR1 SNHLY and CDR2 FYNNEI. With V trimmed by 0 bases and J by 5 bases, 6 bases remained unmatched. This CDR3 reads CASSEARLAGETQYF. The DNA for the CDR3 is TGTGCCAGCAGTGAAGCCCGACTAGCAGGCGAGACCCAGTACTTC.

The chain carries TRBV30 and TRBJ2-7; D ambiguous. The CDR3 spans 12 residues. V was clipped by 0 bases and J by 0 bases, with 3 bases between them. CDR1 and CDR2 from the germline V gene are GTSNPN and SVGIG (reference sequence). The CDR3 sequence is CAWSVHSYEQYF. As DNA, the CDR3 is TGTGCCTGGAGTGTCCACTCCTACGAGCAGTACTTC.

The CDR3: CASRSGRNGYTF. The CDR3 region has the DNA TGTGCCAGCAGGTCAGGGAGGAATGGCTACACCTTC. This chain uses TRBV27 with TRBJ1-2, with a possible D match to TRBD1 (5 bases). This CDR3 has 12 residues. V was trimmed by 6 bases and J by 6 bases, leaving 11 bases between them. CDR1 and CDR2 (germline): MNHEY, SMNVEV (reference sequence).

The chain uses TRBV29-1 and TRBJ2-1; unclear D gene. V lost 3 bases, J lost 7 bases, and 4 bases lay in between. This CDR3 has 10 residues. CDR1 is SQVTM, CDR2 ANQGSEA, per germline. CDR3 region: CSVDVNEQFF. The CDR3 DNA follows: TGCAGCGTTGACGTAAATGAGCAGTTCTTC.

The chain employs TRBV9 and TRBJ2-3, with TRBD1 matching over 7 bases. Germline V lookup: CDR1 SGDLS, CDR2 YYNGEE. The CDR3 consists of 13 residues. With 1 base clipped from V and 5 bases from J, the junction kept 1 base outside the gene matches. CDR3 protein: CASSVTGVDTQYF. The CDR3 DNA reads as TGTGCCAGCAGCGTAACAGGGGTAGATACGCAGTATTTT.

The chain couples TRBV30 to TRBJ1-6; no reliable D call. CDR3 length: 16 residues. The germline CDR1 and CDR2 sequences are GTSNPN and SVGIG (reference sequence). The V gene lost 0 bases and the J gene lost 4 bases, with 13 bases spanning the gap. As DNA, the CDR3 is TGTGCCTGGAGTGTACAGTGGAGGCCGTATAATTCACCCCTCCACTTT. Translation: CAWSVQWRPYNSPLHF.

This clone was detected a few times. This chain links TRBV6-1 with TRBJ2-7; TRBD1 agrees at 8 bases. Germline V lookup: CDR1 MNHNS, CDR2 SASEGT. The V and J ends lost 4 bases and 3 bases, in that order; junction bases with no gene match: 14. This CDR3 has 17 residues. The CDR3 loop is CASSARQGLPKYYEQYF. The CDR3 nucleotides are TGTGCCAGCAGTGCCCGACAGGGGCTACCGAAATACTACGAGCAGTACTTC.

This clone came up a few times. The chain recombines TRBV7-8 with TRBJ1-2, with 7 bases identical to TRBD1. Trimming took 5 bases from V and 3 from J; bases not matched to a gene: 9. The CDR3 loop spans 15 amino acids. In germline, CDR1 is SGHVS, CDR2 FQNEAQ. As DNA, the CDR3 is TGTGCCAGCAGCCCCAGGGGCGGGACAGACTATGGCTACACCTTC. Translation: CASSPRGGTDYGYTF.

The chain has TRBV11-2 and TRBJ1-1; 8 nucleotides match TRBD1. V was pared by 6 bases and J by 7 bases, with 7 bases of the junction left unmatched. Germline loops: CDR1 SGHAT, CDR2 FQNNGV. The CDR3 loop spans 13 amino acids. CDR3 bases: TGTGCCAGCAGGACAGGGGAGAGCAGTGAAGCTTTCTTT. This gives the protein CASRTGESSEAFF.

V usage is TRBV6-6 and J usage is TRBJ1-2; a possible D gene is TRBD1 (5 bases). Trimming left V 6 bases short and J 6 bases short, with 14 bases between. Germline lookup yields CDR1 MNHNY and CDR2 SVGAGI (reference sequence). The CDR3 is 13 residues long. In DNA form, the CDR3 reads TGTGCCAGCAGGAACCAGGGTTATAATGGCTACACCTTC. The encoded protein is CASRNQGYNGYTF.

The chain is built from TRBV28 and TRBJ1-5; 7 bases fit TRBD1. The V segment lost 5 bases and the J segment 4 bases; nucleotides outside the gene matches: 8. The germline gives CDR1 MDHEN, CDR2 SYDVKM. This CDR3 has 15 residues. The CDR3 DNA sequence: TGTGCCAGCAGTACCGGACAGGAACTTAATCAGCCCCAGCATTTT. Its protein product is CASSTGQELNQPQHF. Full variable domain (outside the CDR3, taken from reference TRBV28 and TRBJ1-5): DVKVTQSSRYLVKRTGEKVFLECVQDMDHENMFWYRQDPGLGLRLIYFSYDVKMKEKGDIPEGYSVSREKKERFSLILESASTNQTSMYLCASSTGQELNQPQHFGDGTRLSIL.

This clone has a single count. CDR3 loop: CASGLNGGLEAFF. CDR3 coding DNA: TGTGCTAGTGGTTTGAACGGGGGGCTAGAAGCTTTCTTT. This sequence joins TRBV12-5 and TRBJ1-1; perhaps TRBD1 as D (6 bases). V gave up 2 bases and J gave up 8 bases, with 12 bases separating them. This CDR3 is 13 amino acids long. Germline V gene sequence: CDR1 LGHNT, CDR2 FRNRAP. Supplemented by reference TRBV12-5 and TRBJ1-1, the full variable domain reads DARVTQTPRHKVTEMGQEVTMRCQPILGHNTVFWYRQTMMQGLELLAYFRNRAPLDDSGMPKDRFSAEMPDATLATLKIQPSEPRDSAVYFCASGLNGGLEAFFGQGTRLTVV.

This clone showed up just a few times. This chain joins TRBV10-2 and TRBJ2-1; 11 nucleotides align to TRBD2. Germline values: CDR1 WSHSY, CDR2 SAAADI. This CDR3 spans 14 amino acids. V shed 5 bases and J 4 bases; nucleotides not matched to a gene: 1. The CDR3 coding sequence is TGCGCCAGCAGTAGGACTAGCGGGTACAATGAGCAGTTCTTC. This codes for CASSRTSGYNEQFF.

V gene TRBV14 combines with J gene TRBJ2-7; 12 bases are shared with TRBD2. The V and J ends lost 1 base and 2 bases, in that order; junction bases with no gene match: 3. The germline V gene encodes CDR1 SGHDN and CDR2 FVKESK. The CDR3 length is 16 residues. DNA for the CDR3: TGTGCCAGCAGCCAAGGTGGACTAGCGGGAACCTACGAGCAGTACTTC. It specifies CASSQGGLAGTYEQYF.

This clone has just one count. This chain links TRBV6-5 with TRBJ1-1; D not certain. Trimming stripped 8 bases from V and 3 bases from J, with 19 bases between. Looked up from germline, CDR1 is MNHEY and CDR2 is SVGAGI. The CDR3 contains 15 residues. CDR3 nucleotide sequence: TGTGCCAGCCCCTCTGTCGAGATTGAGGACACTGAAGCTTTCTTT. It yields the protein CASPSVEIEDTEAFF.

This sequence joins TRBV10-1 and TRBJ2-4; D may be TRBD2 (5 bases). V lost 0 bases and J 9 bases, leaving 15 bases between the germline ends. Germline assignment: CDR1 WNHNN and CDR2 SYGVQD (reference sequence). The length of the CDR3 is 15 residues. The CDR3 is CASSESRAREGIQYF. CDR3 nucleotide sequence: TGCGCCAGCAGTGAGTCAAGGGCACGGGAAGGCATTCAGTACTTC.

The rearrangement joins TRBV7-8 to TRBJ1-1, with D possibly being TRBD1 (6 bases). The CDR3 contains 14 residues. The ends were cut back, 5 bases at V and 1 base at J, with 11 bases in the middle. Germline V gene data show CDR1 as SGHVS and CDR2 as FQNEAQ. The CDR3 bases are TGTGCCAGCAGCAGGGGGGGGTCGAACACTGAAGCTTTCTTT. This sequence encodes CASSRGGSNTEAFF.

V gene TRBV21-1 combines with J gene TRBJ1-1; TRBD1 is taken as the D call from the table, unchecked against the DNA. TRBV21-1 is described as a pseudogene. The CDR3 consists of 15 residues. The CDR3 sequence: CASSKGRQGRTEAFF. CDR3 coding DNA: TGTGCCAGCAGCAAAGGGAGACAGGGTAGGACTGAAGCTTTCTTT.

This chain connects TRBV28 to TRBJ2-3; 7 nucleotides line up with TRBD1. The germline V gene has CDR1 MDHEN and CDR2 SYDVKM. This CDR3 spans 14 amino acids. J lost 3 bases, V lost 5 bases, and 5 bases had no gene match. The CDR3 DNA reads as TGTGCCAGCAGTCCTCCGACAGGGACAGATACGCAGTATTTT. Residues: CASSPPTGTDTQYF.

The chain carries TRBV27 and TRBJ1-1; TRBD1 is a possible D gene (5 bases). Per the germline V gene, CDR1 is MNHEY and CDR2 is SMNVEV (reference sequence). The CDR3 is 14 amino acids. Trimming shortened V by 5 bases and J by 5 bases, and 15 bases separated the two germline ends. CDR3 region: CASSPTWGVTEAFF. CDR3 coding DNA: TGTGCCAGCAGTCCGACATGGGGGGTGACTGAAGCTTTCTTT.

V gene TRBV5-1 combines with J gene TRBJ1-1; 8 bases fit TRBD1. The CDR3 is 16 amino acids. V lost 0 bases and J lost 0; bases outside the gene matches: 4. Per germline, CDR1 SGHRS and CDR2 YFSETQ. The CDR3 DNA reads TGCGCCAGCAGCTTGGGCAGGGGGCAGGTGAACACTGAAGCTTTCTTT. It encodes CASSLGRGQVNTEAFF.

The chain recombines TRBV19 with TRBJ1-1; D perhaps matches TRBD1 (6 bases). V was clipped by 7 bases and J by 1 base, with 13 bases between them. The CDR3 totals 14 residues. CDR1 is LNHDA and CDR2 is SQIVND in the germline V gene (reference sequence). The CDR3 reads CASTHLQGNTEAFF. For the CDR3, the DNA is TGTGCCAGTACGCACCTACAGGGGAACACTGAAGCTTTCTTT.

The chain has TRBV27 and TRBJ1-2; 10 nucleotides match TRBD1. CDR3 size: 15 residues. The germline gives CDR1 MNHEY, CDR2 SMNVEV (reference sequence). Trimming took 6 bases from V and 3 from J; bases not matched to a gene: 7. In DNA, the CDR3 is TGTGCCAGCAGCTCCGACAGGGGGCTGGACTATGGCTACACCTTC. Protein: CASSSDRGLDYGYTF.

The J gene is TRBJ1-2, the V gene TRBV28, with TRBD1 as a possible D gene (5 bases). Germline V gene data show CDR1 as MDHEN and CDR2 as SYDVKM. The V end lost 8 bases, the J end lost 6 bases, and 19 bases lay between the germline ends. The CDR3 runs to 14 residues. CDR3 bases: TGTGCCAGCGATCATGATTTCAGGGTTCATGGCTACACCTTC. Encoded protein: CASDHDFRVHGYTF.

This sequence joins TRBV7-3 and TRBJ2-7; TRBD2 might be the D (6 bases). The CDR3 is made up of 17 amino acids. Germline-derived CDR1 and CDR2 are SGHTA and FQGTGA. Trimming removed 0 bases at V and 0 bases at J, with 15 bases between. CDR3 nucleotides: TGTGCCAGCAGCTTAACCCATAGGGACTCCAGCTCCTACGAGCAGTACTTC. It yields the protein CASSLTHRDSSSYEQYF.

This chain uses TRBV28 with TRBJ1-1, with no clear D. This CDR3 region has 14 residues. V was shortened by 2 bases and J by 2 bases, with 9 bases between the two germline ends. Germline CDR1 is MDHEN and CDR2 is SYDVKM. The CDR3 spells CASSLDIGNTEAFF. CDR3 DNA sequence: TGTGCCAGCAGTTTAGACATCGGAAACACTGAAGCTTTCTTT.

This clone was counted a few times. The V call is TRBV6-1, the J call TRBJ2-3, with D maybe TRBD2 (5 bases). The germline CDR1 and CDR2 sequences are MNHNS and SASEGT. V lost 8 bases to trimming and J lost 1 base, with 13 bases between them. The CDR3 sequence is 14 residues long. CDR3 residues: CASLLSSGTDTQYF. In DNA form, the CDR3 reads TGTGCCAGCCTCCTTAGTAGCGGCACAGATACGCAGTATTTT.